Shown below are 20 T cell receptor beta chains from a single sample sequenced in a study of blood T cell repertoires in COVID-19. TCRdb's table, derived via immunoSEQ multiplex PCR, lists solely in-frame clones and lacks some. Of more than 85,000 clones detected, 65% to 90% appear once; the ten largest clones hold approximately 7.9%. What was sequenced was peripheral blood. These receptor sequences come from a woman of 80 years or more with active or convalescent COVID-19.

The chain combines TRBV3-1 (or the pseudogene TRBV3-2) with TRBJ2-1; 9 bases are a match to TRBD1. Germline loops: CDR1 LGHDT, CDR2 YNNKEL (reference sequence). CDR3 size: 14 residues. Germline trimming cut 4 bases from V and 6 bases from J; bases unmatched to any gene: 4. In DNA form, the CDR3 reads TGTGCCAGCAGCCGGACAGGGGAGGTCAATGAGCAGTTCTTC. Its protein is CASSRTGEVNEQFF.

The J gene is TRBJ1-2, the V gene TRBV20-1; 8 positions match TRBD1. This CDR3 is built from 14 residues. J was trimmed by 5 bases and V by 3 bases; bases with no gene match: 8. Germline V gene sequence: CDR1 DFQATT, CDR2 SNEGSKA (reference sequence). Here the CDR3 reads CSASQPGGRYGYTF. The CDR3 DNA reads TGCAGTGCTAGTCAACCAGGGGGCAGATATGGCTACACCTTC.

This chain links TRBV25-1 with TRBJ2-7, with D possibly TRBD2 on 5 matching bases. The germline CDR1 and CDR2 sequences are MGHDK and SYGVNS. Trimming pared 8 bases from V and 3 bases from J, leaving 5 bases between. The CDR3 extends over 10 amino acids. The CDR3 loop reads CASGSYEQYF. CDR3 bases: TGTGCCAGCGGGAGCTACGAGCAGTACTTC.

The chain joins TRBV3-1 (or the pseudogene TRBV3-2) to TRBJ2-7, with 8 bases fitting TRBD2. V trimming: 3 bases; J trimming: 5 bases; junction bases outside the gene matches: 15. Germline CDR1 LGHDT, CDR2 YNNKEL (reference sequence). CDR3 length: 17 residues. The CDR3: CASSQYGSAGGTDEQYF. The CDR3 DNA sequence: TGTGCCAGCAGCCAGTACGGGTCGGCGGGAGGCACCGACGAGCAGTACTTC.

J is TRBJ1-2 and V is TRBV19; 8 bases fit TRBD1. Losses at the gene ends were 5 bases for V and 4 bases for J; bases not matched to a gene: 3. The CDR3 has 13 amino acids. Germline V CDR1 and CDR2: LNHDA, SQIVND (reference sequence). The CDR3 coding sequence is TGTGCCAGTAGTGTGGGACAGGTCTATGGCTACACCTTC. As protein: CASSVGQVYGYTF. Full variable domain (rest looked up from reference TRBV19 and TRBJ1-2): DGGITQSPKYLFRKEGQNVTLSCEQNLNHDAMYWYRQDPGQGLRLIYYSQIVNDFQKGDIAEGYSVSREKKESFPLTVTSAQKNPTAFYLCASSVGQVYGYTFGSGTRLTVV.

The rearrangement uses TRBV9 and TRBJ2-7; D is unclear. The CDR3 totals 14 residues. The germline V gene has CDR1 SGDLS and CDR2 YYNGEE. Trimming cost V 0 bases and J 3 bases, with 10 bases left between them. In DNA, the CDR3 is TGTGCCAGCAGCGTAGGTCCCTACGTCTACGAGCAGTACTTC. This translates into CASSVGPYVYEQYF.

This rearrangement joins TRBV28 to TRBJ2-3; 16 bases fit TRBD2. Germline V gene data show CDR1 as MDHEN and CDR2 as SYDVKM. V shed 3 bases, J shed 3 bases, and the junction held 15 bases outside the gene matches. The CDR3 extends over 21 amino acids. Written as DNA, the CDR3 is TGTGCCAGCAGTTTGATTGTACACCCGGGACTAGCGGGAGGGGGGACAGATACGCAGTATTTT. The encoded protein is CASSLIVHPGLAGGGTDTQYF.

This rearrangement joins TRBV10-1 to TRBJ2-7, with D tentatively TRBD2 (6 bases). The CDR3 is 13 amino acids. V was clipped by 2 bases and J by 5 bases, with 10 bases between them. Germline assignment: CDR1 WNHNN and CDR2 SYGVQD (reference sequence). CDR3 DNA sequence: TGCGCCAGCAGTGAGACCGCGGGGAACGAGCAGTACTTC. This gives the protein CASSETAGNEQYF.

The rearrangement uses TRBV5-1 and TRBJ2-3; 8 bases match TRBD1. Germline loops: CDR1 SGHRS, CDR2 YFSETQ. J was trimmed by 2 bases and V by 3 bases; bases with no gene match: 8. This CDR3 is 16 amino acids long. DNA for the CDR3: TGCGCCAGCAGCTCAAAGTCAGGGGGCAACACAGATACGCAGTATTTT. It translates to CASSSKSGGNTDTQYF.

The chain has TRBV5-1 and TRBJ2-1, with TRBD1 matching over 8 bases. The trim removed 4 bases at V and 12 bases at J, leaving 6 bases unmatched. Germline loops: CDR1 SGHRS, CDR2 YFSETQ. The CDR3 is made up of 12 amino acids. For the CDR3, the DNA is TGCGCCAGCAGCACTGGACAGGGCGGGCAGTTCTTC. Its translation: CASSTGQGGQFF.

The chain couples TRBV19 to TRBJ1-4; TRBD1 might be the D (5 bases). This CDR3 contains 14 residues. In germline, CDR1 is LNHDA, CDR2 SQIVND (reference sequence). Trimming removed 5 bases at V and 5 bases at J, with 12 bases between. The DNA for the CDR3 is TGTGCCAGTAGTTCAGGGTCAGGAAATGAAAAACTGTTTTTT. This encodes CASSSGSGNEKLFF.

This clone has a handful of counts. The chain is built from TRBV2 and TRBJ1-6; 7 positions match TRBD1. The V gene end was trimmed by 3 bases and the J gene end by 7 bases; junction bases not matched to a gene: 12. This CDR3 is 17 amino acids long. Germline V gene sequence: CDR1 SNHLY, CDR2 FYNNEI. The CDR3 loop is CASSDDLQGIGNSPLHF. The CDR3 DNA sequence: TGTGCCAGCAGTGACGACTTACAGGGGATAGGGAATTCACCCCTCCACTTT. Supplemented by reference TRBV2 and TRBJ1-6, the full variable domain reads EPEVTQTPSHQVTQMGQEVILRCVPISNHLYFYWYRQILGQKVEFLVSFYNNEISEKSEIFDDQFSVERPDGSNFTLKIRSTKLEDSAMYFCASSDDLQGIGNSPLHFGNGTRLTVT.

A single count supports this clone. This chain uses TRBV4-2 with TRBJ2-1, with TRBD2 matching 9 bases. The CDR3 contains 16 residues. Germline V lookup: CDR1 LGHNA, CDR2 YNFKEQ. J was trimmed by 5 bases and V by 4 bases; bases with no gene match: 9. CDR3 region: CASSPAAGGGNNEQFF. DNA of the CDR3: TGTGCCAGCAGCCCGGCGGCGGGAGGGGGGAACAATGAGCAGTTCTTC.

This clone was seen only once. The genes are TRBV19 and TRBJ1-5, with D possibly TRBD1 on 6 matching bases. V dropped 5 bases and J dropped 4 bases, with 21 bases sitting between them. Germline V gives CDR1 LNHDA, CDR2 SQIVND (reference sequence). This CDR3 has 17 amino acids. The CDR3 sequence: CASSPSGTLLLNQPQHF. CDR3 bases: TGTGCCAGTAGTCCTTCCGGGACACTTCTTCTTAATCAGCCCCAGCATTTT.

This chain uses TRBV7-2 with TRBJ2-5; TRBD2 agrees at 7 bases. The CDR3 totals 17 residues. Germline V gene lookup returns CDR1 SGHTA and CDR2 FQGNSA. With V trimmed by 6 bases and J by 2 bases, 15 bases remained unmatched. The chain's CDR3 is CASSSFGGSVGQETQYF. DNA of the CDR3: TGTGCCAGCAGTTCCTTTGGCGGGAGTGTAGGGCAAGAGACCCAGTACTTC.

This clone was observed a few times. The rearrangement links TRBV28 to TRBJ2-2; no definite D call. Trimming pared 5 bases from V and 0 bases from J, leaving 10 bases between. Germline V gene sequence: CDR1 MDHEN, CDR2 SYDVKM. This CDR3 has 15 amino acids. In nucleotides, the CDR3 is TGTGCCAGCAGTAAGACTCTGGCGAACACCGGGGAGCTGTTTTTT. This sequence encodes CASSKTLANTGELFF.

This chain's CDR3 is CASSEARVTGELFF. CDR3 nucleotide sequence: TGTGCCAGCAGTGAAGCGCGGGTCACCGGGGAGCTGTTTTTT. This chain connects TRBV2 to TRBJ2-2; tentative D call: TRBD2 (5 bases). This CDR3 spans 14 amino acids. V lost 0 bases and J 4 bases, leaving 6 bases between the germline ends. Germline V gene sequence: CDR1 SNHLY, CDR2 FYNNEI.

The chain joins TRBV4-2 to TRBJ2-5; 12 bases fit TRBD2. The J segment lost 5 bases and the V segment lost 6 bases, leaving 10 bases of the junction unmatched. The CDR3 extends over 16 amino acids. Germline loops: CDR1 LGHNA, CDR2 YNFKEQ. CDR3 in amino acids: CASRRLAGEGGETQYF. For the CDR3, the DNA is TGTGCCAGCAGAAGACTAGCGGGAGAAGGGGGGGAGACCCAGTACTTC.

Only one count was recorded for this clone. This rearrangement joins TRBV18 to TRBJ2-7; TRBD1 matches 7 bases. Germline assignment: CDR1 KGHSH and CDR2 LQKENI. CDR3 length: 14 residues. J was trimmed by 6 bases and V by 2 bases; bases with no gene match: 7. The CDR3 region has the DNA TGTGCCAGCTCACCAGGCAGGGGGAACGGCGAGCAGTACTTC. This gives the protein CASSPGRGNGEQYF.

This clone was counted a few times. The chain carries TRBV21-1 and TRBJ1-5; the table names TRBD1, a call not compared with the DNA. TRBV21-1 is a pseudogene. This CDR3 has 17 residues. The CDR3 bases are TGTGCCAGCAGCAAAGGCCAGGCTGATGGTGGCAATCAGCCCCAGCATTTT. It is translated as CASSKGQADGGNQPQHF.